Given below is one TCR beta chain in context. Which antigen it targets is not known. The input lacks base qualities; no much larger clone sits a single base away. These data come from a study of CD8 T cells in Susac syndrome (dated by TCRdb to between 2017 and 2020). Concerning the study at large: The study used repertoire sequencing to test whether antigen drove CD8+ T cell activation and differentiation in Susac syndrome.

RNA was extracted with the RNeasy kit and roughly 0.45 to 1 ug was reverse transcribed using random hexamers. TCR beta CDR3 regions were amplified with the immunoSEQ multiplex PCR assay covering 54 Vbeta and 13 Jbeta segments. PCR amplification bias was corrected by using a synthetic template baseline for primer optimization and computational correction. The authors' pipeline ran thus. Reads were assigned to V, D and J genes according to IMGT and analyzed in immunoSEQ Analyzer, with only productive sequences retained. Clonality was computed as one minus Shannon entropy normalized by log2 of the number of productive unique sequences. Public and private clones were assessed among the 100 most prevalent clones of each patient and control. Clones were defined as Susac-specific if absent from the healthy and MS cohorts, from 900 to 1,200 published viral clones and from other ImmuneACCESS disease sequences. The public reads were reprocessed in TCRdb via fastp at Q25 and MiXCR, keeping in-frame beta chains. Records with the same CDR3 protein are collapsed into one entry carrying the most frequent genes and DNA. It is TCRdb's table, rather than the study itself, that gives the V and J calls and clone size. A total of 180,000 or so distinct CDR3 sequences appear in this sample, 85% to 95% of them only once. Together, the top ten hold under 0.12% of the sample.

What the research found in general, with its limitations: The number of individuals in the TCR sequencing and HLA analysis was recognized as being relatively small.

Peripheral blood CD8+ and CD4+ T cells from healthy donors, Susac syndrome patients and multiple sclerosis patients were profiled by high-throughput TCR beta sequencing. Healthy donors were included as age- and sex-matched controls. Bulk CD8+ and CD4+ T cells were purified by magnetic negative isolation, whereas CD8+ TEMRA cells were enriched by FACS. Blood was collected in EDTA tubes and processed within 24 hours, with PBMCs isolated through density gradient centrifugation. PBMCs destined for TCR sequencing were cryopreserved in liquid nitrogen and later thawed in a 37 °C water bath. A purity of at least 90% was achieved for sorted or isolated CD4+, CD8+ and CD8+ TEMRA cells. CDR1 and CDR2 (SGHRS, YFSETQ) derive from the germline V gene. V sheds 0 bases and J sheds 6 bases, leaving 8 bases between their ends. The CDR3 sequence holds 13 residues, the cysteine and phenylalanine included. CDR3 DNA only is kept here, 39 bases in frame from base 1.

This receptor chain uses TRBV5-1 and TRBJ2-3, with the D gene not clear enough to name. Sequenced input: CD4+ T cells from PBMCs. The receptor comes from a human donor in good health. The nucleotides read TGCGCCAGCAGCTTGGCGTCTAGTGATACGCAGTATTTT. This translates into CASSLASSDTQYF.